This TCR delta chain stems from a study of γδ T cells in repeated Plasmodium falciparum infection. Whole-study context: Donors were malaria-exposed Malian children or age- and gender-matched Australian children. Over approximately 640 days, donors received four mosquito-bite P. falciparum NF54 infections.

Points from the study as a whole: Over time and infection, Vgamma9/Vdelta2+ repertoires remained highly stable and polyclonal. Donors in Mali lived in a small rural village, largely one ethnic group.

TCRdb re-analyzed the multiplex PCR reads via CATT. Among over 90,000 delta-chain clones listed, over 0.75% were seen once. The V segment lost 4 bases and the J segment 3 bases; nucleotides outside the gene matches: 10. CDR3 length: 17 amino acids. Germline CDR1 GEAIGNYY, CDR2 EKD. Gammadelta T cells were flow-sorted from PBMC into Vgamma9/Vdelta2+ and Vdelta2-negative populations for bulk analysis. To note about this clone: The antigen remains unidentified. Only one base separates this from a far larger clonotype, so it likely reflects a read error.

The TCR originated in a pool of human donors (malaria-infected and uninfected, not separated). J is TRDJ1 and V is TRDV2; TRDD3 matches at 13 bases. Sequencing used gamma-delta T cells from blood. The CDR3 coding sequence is TGTGCCTGTGATTCCTTACTGGGGGATACGCAAGCCGATAAACTCATCTTT. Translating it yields CACDSLLGDTQADKLIF.